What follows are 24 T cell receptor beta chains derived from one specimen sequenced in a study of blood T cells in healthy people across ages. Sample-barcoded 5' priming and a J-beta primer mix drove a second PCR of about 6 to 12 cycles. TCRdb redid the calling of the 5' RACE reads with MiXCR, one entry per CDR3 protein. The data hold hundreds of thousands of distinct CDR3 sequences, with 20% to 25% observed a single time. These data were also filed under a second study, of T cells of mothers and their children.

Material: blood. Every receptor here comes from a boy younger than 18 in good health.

CDR3 loop: CASMRGLNTGELFF. Written as DNA, the CDR3 is TGTGCCAGCATGAGGGGCCTAAACACCGGGGAGCTGTTTTTT. V gene TRBV3-1 combines with J gene TRBJ2-2, with D possibly being TRBD1 or TRBD2 (5 bases each). Germline lookup yields CDR1 LGHDT and CDR2 YNNKEL (reference sequence). V was clipped by 7 bases and J by 2 bases, with 11 bases between them. The CDR3 covers 14 residues.

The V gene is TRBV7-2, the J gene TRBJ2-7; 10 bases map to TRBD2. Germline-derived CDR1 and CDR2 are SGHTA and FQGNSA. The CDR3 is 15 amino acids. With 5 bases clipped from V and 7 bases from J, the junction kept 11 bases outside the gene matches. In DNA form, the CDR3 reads TGTGCCAGCAGCCAACTAGCGGGATTAAACGCGGAGCAGTACTTC. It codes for CASSQLAGLNAEQYF. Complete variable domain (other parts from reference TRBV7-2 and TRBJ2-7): GAGVSQSPSNKVTEKGKDVELRCDPISGHTALYWYRQSLGQGLEFLIYFQGNSAPDKSGLPSDRFSAERTGGSVSTLTIQRTQQEDSAVYLCASSQLAGLNAEQYFGPGTRLTVT.

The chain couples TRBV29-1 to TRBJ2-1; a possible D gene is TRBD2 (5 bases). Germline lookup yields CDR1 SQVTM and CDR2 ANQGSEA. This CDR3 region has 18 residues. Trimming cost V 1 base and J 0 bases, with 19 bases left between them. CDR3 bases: TGCAGCGTTGAAGGTGGAGGCGCGTACACGAGCTCCTACAATGAGCAGTTCTTC. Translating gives CSVEGGGAYTSSYNEQFF.

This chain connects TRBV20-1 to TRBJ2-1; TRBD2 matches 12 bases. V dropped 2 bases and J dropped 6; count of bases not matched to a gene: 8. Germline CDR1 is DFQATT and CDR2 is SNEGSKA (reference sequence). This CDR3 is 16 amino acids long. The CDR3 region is CSARLPLAGGVNEQFF. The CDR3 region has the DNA TGCAGTGCTAGACTACCTCTAGCGGGGGGGGTCAATGAGCAGTTCTTC.

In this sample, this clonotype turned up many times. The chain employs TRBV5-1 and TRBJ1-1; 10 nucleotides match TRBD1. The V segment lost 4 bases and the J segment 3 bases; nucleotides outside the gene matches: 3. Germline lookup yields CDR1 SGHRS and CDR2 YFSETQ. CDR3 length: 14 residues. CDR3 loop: CASSRQGADTEAFF. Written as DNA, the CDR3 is TGCGCCAGCAGCAGACAGGGGGCGGACACTGAAGCTTTCTTT.

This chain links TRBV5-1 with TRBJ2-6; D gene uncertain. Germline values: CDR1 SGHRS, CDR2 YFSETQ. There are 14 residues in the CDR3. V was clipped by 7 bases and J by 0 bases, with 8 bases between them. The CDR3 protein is CASAESSGANVLTF. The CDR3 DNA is TGCGCCAGCGCGGAGAGCTCTGGGGCCAACGTCCTGACTTTC.

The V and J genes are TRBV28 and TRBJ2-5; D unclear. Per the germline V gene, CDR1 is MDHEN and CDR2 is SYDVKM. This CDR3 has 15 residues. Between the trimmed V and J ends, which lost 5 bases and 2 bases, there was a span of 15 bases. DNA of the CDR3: TGTGCCAGCAGTCTGCCGGCGAGATTTCAAGAGACCCAGTACTTC. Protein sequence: CASSLPARFQETQYF.

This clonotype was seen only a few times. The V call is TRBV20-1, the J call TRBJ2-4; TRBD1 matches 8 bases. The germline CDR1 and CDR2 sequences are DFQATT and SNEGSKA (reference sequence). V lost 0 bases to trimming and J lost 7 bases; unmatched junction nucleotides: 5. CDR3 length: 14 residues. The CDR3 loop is CSARDDRGWNIQYF. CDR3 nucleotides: TGCAGTGCTAGAGATGACAGGGGTTGGAACATTCAGTACTTC.

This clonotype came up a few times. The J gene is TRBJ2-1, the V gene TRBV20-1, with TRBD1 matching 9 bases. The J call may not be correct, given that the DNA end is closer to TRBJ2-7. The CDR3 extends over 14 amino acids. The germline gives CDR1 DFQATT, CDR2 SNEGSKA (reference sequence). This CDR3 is CSASGTGYPYEQYF. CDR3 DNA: TGCAGTGCTAGCGGGACAGGGTACCCCTACGAGCAGTACTTC.

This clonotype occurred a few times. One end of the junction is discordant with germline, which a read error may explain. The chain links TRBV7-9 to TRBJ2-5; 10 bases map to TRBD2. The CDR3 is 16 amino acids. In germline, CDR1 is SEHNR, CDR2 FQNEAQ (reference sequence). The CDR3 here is CAGSLLKGLAEETQYF. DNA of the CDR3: TGTGCCGGCAGCTTACTAAAAGGACTAGCGGAAGAGACCCAGTACTTC. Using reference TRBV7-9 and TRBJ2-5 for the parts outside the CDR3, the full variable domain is DTGVSQNPRHKITKRGQNVTFRCDPISEHNRLYWYRQTLGQGPEFLTYFQNEAQLEKSRLLSDRFSAERPKGSFSTLEIQRTEQGDSAMYLCAGSLLKGLAEETQYFGPGTRLLVL.

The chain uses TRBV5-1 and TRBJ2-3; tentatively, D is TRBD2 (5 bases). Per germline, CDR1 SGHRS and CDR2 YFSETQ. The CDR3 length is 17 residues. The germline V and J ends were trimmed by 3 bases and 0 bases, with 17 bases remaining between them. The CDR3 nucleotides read TGCGCCAGCAGCTCCCCCGTAAAGGGAGCTAGCACAGATACGCAGTATTTT. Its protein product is CASSSPVKGASTDTQYF.

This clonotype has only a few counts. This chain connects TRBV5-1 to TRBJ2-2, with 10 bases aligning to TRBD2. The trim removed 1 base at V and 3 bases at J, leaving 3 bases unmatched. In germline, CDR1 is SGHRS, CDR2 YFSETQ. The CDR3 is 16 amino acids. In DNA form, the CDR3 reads TGCGCCAGCAGCTTGTTTCTAGCGGGAGACACCGGGGAGCTGTTTTTT. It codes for CASSLFLAGDTGELFF.

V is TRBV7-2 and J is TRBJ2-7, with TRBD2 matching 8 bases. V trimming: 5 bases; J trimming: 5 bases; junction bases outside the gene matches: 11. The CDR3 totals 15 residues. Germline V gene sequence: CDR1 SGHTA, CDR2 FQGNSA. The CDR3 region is CASSPSGTRGHEQYF. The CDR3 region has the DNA TGTGCCAGCAGCCCAAGCGGGACTAGAGGCCACGAGCAGTACTTC.

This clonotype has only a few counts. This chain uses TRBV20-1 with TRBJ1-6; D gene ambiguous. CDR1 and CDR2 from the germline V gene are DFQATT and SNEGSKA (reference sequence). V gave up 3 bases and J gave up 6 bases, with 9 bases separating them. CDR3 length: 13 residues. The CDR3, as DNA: TGCAGTGCTAGGGATTTCAGTAATTCACCCCTCCACTTT. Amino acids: CSARDFSNSPLHF.

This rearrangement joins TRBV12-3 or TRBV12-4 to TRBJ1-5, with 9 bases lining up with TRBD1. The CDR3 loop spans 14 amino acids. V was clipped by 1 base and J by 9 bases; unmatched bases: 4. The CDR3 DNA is TGTGCCAGCAGTTTAGGAGGGACAGGGCTGCCCCAGCATTTT. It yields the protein CASSLGGTGLPQHF.

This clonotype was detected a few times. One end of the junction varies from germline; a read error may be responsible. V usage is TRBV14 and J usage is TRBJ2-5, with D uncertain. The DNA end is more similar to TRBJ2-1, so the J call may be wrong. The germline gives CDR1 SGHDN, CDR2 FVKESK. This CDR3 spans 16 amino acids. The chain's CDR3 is CACSQDWVDFYNEQFF. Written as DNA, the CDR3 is TGTGCCTGCAGCCAAGATTGGGTCGATTTTTACAATGAGCAGTTCTTC.

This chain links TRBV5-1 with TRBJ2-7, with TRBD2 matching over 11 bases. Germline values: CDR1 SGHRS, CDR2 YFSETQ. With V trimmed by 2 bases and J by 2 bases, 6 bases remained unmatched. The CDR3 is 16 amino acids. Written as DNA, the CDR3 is TGCGCCAGCAGCTTATCGACTAGCGGGGACACCTACGAGCAGTACTTC. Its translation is CASSLSTSGDTYEQYF.

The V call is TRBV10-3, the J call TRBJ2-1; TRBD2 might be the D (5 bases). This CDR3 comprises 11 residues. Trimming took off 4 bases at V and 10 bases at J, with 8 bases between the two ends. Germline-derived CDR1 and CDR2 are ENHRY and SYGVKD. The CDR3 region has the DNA TGTGCCATCAGTGCCGGGAACGAGCAGTTCTTC. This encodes CAISAGNEQFF.

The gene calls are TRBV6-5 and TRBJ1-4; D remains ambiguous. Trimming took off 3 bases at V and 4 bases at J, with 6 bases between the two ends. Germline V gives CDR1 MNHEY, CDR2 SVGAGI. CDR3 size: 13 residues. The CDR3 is CASSYTINEKLFF. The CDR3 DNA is TGTGCCAGCAGTTATACTATTAATGAAAAACTGTTTTTT.

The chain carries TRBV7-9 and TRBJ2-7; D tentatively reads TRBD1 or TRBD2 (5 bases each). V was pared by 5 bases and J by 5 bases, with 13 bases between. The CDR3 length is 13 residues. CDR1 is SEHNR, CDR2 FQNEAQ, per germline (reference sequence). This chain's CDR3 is CASSHGQGDEQYF. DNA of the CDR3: TGTGCCAGCAGCCACGGTCAGGGAGACGAGCAGTACTTC.

The CDR3 DNA reads as TGTGCCATCAGTCTCCAGGGGGCAGAAGATACGCAGTATTTT. Translation: CAISLQGAEDTQYF. The rearrangement links TRBV10-3 to TRBJ2-3; 8 nucleotides match TRBD1. The CDR3 has 14 amino acids. V lost 5 bases to trimming and J lost 5 bases; unmatched junction nucleotides: 6. Germline V CDR1 and CDR2: ENHRY, SYGVKD.

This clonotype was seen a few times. The CDR3 loop reads CASGYIRDRYDTIYF. The CDR3 DNA reads TGTGCCAGCGGATATATACGGGACAGATACGACACCATATATTTT. The chain has TRBV28 and TRBJ1-3, with 7 bases aligning to TRBD1. The CDR3 runs to 15 residues. CDR1 MDHEN and CDR2 SYDVKM come from the germline V gene. The J segment lost 8 bases and the V segment lost 8 bases, leaving 15 bases of the junction unmatched.

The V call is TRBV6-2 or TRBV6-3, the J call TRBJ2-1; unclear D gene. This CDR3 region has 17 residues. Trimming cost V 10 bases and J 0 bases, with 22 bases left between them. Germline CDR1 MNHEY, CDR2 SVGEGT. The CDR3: CAITRFTGLSSYNEQFF. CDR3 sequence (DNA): TGTGCCATCACTCGGTTTACGGGCCTGAGCTCCTACAATGAGCAGTTCTTC.

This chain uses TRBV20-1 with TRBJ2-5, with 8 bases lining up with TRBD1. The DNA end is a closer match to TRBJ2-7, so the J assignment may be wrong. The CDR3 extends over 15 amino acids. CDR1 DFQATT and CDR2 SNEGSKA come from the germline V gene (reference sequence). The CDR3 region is CSASAITGGSYEQYF. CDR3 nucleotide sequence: TGCAGTGCTAGCGCCATCACAGGGGGCTCCTACGAGCAGTACTTC.